These 18 T cell receptor beta chains originate from one sample sequenced in a study of human T cells and chemical hapten exposure. Time point in this sample: healthy volunteer bleed at 2 weeks. Whole blood, unfractionated, served as the material for total RNA extraction. From the RACE reads, TCRdb called clonotypes with MiXCR, one entry per CDR3 protein. In the table there are roughly 100,000 distinct CDR3 sequences, about 10% of which are singletons. Input material: whole blood. The receptors were sampled from a female donor in good health. Some clones in this sample may be carry-over from other donors' samples.

This clonotype was seen at least ten times. The V and J genes are TRBV4-3 and TRBJ2-6; D unresolved. The CDR3 is 16 amino acids. Trimming removed 0 bases at V and 2 bases at J, with 8 bases between. Germline V gives CDR1 LGHNA, CDR2 YSLEER. The chain's CDR3 is CASSQEVGAGANVLTF. CDR3 DNA: TGCGCCAGCAGCCAAGAGGTGGGCGCTGGGGCCAACGTCCTGACTTTC.

This clonotype has a handful of counts. V gene TRBV10-1 combines with J gene TRBJ1-2; weak D call: TRBD1 (5 bases). In germline, CDR1 is WNHNN, CDR2 SYGVQD (reference sequence). Deletions cut 0 bases from V and 4 bases from J, with 6 bases between. This CDR3 spans 13 amino acids. The CDR3 sequence is CASSESGGYGYTF. The CDR3 coding sequence is TGCGCCAGCAGTGAGTCGGGGGGCTATGGCTACACCTTC.

Remarks on this clonotype: One end of the junction fails to match germline, which may point to a read error. The V call is TRBV20-1, the J call TRBJ1-4; D possibly corresponds to TRBD1 (5 bases). Germline CDR1 and CDR2: DFQATT and SNEGSKA (reference sequence). The CDR3 sequence is 16 residues long. CDR3 in DNA: TGCAGTGCTAGACCTGACAGTCGTAACGCCTTTTTTTTCGGAACCTTT. It is translated as CSARPDSRNAFFFGTF.

This rearrangement joins TRBV20-1 to TRBJ1-5; D remains ambiguous. Germline V gene sequence: CDR1 DFQATT, CDR2 SNEGSKA (reference sequence). The CDR3 is made up of 13 amino acids. V dropped 2 bases and J dropped 4 bases, with 9 bases sitting between them. CDR3 loop: CSARLEGNQPQHF. CDR3 sequence (DNA): TGCAGTGCTAGACTTGAAGGAAATCAGCCCCAGCATTTT.

The chain carries TRBV2 and TRBJ2-3; 7 nucleotides align to TRBD2. J gave up 5 bases and V 10 bases, and 12 bases lay outside the gene matches. The CDR3 extends over 14 amino acids. Germline loops: CDR1 SNHLY, CDR2 FYNNEI. CDR3 in amino acids: CATQVGGSGDTQYF. The CDR3 coding sequence is TGTGCCACCCAAGTGGGGGGGTCAGGAGATACGCAGTATTTT. Together with reference TRBV2 and TRBJ2-3, the CDR3 gives the full variable domain: EPEVTQTPSHQVTQMGQEVILRCVPISNHLYFYWYRQILGQKVEFLVSFYNNEISEKSEIFDDQFSVERPDGSNFTLKIRSTKLEDSAMYFCATQVGGSGDTQYFGPGTRLTVL.

This clonotype was seen a single time. The genes are TRBV7-6 and TRBJ1-1; tentatively, D is TRBD1 (6 bases). The CDR3 has 14 residues. From germline, CDR1 is SGHVS and CDR2 FNYEAQ. V was pared by 1 base and J by 7 bases, with 13 bases between. The CDR3 bases are TGTGCCAGCAGCTTAGATGGGGGGCGAATTGAAGCTTTCTTT. As protein: CASSLDGGRIEAFF.

The chain is built from TRBV28 and TRBJ2-1, with 13 bases fitting TRBD2. CDR1 and CDR2 (germline): MDHEN, SYDVKM. The CDR3 runs 16 residues. J gave up 10 bases and V 6 bases, and 12 bases lay outside the gene matches. In DNA, the CDR3 is TGTGCCAGCAGCCGAAGACTAGCGGGAGGAGGGGGGGAGCAGTTCTTC. It is translated as CASSRRLAGGGGEQFF. Based on the CDR3 plus reference TRBV28 and TRBJ2-1, the full variable domain is DVKVTQSSRYLVKRTGEKVFLECVQDMDHENMFWYRQDPGLGLRLIYFSYDVKMKEKGDIPEGYSVSREKKERFSLILESASTNQTSMYLCASSRRLAGGGGEQFFGPGTRLTVL.

This chain connects TRBV29-1 to TRBJ2-7; D not resolved. Trimming cost V 6 bases and J 0 bases, with 15 bases left between them. From germline, CDR1 is SQVTM and CDR2 ANQGSEA. The CDR3 length is 14 residues. This CDR3 reads CSVRRALSSYEQYF. The DNA of the CDR3 is TGCAGCGTGAGACGGGCCTTAAGCTCCTACGAGCAGTACTTC.

As DNA, the CDR3 is TGTGCCAGCAGTTTTGGGACAGAATTAAATGAAAAACTGTTTTTT. This codes for CASSFGTELNEKLFF. The chain recombines TRBV28 with TRBJ1-4; 7 nucleotides match TRBD1. The V gene's germline CDR1 is MDHEN and CDR2 SYDVKM. This CDR3 region has 15 residues. V lost 3 bases to trimming and J lost 5 bases; unmatched junction nucleotides: 6.

In this sample, this clonotype turned up many times. This chain joins TRBV7-2 and TRBJ1-1; the D is unclear. This CDR3 has 14 residues. V lost 2 bases to trimming and J lost 3 bases, with 10 bases between them. Germline V CDR1 and CDR2: SGHTA, FQGNSA. CDR3 nucleotide sequence: TGTGCCAGCAGCTTACGCAGGTCGGACACTGAAGCTTTCTTT. Translated: CASSLRRSDTEAFF.

This clonotype was seen ten or more times. The chain joins TRBV28 to TRBJ1-2; D call uncertain. Per the germline V gene, CDR1 is MDHEN and CDR2 is SYDVKM. With 5 bases removed from V and 8 bases from J, the gap between germline ends came to 12 bases. The CDR3 spans 12 residues. CDR3 sequence: CASSNLYLGYTF. CDR3 nucleotides: TGTGCCAGCAGTAACCTCTATCTGGGCTACACCTTC.

This clonotype was recorded at least ten times. The V and J genes are TRBV13 and TRBJ2-3; D is unresolved. The germline V and J ends were trimmed by 2 bases and 0 bases, with 6 bases remaining between them. This CDR3 region has 14 residues. Germline loops: CDR1 PRHDT, CDR2 FYEKMQ (reference sequence). CDR3 loop: CASSLLTSTDTQYF. Written as DNA, the CDR3 is TGTGCCAGCAGCTTACTAACAAGCACAGATACGCAGTATTTT.

In its sample, this clonotype was seen a few times. The J gene is TRBJ2-1, the V gene TRBV6-2 or TRBV6-3, with a weak D call TRBD2 (6 bases). Germline V gives CDR1 MNHEY, CDR2 SVGEGT. Trimming took off 2 bases at V and 6 bases at J, with 14 bases between the two ends. This CDR3 has 15 residues. CDR3 region: CASSYNREVRNEQFF. CDR3 sequence (DNA): TGTGCCAGCAGTTACAATAGGGAGGTTCGCAATGAGCAGTTCTTC.

This clonotype was seen a few times. The CDR3 DNA sequence: TGTGCCAGCAGGGATAGCGGGAGGCCTTTCAATGAGCAGTTCTTC. As protein: CASRDSGRPFNEQFF. The chain carries TRBV28 and TRBJ2-1; 10 bases align to TRBD2. Germline-derived CDR1 and CDR2 are MDHEN and SYDVKM. The J segment lost 6 bases and the V segment lost 6 bases, leaving 8 bases of the junction unmatched. The CDR3 is 15 amino acids.

The CDR3 DNA follows: TGTGCCAGCAGTTTGACTAGCGGGCGAGACGAGCAGTACTTC. It encodes CASSLTSGRDEQYF. The chain has TRBV27 and TRBJ2-7; 10 bases are shared with TRBD2. CDR1 is MNHEY and CDR2 is SMNVEV in the germline V gene (reference sequence). Germline trimming cut 3 bases from V and 5 bases from J; bases unmatched to any gene: 4. The length of the CDR3 is 14 residues.

The CDR3 loop is CASSYGQGEEQYF. CDR3 nucleotide sequence: TGTGCCAGCAGCTATGGTCAGGGGGAAGAGCAGTACTTC. J is TRBJ2-7 and V is TRBV7-2; 7 nucleotides align to TRBD1. The CDR3 runs 13 residues. Looked up from germline, CDR1 is SGHTA and CDR2 is FQGNSA. Losses at the gene ends were 4 bases for V and 7 bases for J; bases not matched to a gene: 7.

CDR3 loop: CASSLQGAQPQHF. CDR3 sequence (DNA): TGTGCCAGCAGCTTACAAGGTGCGCAGCCCCAGCATTTT. The rearrangement joins TRBV7-2 to TRBJ1-5; D is ambiguous. The V gene lost 2 bases and the J gene lost 7 bases, with 9 bases spanning the gap. The CDR3 runs to 13 residues. Germline loops: CDR1 SGHTA, CDR2 FQGNSA.

This clonotype was counted ten times or more. This chain joins TRBV6-1 and TRBJ2-1, with D possibly TRBD2 on 6 matching bases. The CDR3 spans 13 residues. V gave up 1 base and J gave up 8 bases, with 9 bases separating them. Germline V gene data show CDR1 as MNHNS and CDR2 as SASEGT. CDR3 amino acids: CASSEGERDEQFF. CDR3 DNA: TGTGCCAGCAGTGAAGGGGAGCGGGATGAGCAGTTCTTC.